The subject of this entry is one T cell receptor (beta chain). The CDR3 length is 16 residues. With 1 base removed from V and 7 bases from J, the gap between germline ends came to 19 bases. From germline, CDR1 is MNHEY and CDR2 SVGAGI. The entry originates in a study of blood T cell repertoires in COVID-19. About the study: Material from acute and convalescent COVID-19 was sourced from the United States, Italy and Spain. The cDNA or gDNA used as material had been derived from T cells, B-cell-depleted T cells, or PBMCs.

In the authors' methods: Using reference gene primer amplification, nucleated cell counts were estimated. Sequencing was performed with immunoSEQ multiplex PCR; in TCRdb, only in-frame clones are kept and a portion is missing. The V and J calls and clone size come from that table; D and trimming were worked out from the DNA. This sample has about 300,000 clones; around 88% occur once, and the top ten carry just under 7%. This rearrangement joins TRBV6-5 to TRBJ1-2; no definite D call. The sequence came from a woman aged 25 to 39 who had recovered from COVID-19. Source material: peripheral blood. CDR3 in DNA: TGTGCCAGCAGTTACTTGCGAGGCGTAACTGAGGGTGGCTACACCTTC. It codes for CASSYLRGVTEGGYTF.